A single sample gave rise to the 23 T cell receptor beta chains below, sequenced in a study of T cell responses to AZD1222 COVID-19 vaccine. The repertoire was sequenced with immunoSEQ multiplex PCR; TCRdb's copy has only in-frame clones and lacks some. The sample lists 200,000 or so clones, 85% to 95% occurring once. The material was peripheral blood, obtained on day 0 of AZD1222 vaccination. The receptors stem from an adult in good health.

The gene calls are TRBV27 and TRBJ2-1; tentative D call: TRBD2 (6 bases). The CDR3 contains 14 residues. V dropped 3 bases and J dropped 3 bases, with 9 bases sitting between them. CDR1 is MNHEY and CDR2 is SMNVEV in the germline V gene (reference sequence). The CDR3 protein is CASSFSGYYNEQFF. The DNA of the CDR3 is TGTGCCAGCAGTTTCAGCGGGTACTACAATGAGCAGTTCTTC.

The chain combines TRBV28 with TRBJ1-1; unclear D gene. V was trimmed by 6 bases and J by 5 bases, leaving 19 bases between them. Germline lookup yields CDR1 MDHEN and CDR2 SYDVKM. This CDR3 region has 15 residues. The CDR3 DNA reads TGTGCCAGCAGCTCCACCGGACGCTTGACAACTGAAGCTTTCTTT. Protein: CASSSTGRLTTEAFF.

This clone was seen only once. The J gene is TRBJ2-7, the V gene TRBV14, with D hard to call. V was clipped by 0 bases and J by 0 bases, with 9 bases between them. This CDR3 region has 15 residues. Germline V gene sequence: CDR1 SGHDN, CDR2 FVKESK. In nucleotides, the CDR3 is TGTGCCAGCAGCCAAGAGGGTGGGTACTCCTACGAGCAGTACTTC. It encodes CASSQEGGYSYEQYF.

The chain employs TRBV30 and TRBJ1-2; 8 bases fit TRBD1. Germline V gene lookup returns CDR1 GTSNPN and CDR2 SVGIG (reference sequence). The CDR3 has 14 amino acids. V was pared by 1 base and J by 6 bases, with 7 bases of the junction left unmatched. CDR3 bases: TGTGCCTGGAGTGAATCTGCCAGGGGGCATGGCTACACCTTC. Amino acid sequence: CAWSESARGHGYTF.

This chain joins TRBV7-9 and TRBJ2-7, with 10 bases lining up with TRBD1. After removal of 5 bases from V and 7 bases from J, the junction contained 11 bases not matched to a gene. The CDR3 contains 15 residues. Germline lookup yields CDR1 SEHNR and CDR2 FQNEAQ (reference sequence). The CDR3 reads CASSPGTGAVWEQYF. The CDR3 DNA sequence: TGTGCCAGCAGCCCCGGGACAGGGGCTGTGTGGGAGCAGTACTTC.

The chain has TRBV7-9 and TRBJ1-1; D is undetermined. V lost 7 bases and J 0 bases, leaving 18 bases between the germline ends. The CDR3 loop spans 16 amino acids. Germline V gene data show CDR1 as SEHNR and CDR2 as FQNEAQ (reference sequence). The CDR3 region has the DNA TGTGCCAGCACCCCCGCGGGTTTGGGAATGAACACTGAAGCTTTCTTT. This sequence encodes CASTPAGLGMNTEAFF.

The chain has TRBV7-3 and TRBJ2-2, with 9 bases lining up with TRBD1. The CDR3 loop spans 15 amino acids. Germline CDR1 is SGHTA and CDR2 is FQGTGA. V shed 8 bases and J 4 bases; nucleotides not matched to a gene: 8. As DNA, the CDR3 is TGTGCCAGCTCTAGACAGGGGGGTGCCACCGGGGAGCTGTTTTTT. This gives the protein CASSRQGGATGELFF. Looking up the rest from reference TRBV7-3 and TRBJ2-2 gives the full variable domain: GAGVSQTPSNKVTEKGKYVELRCDPISGHTALYWYRQSLGQGPEFLIYFQGTGAADDSGLPNDRFFAVRPEGSVSTLKIQRTERGDSAVYLCASSRQGGATGELFFGEGSRLTVL.

This clone was observed a single time. The chain combines TRBV9 with TRBJ1-5; D may be TRBD1 (6 bases). CDR3 length: 14 amino acids. V gave up 4 bases and J gave up 7 bases, with 15 bases separating them. Germline loops: CDR1 SGDLS, CDR2 YYNGEE. This CDR3 is CASSRGPERQPQHF. In nucleotides, the CDR3 is TGTGCCAGCAGCCGGGGGCCAGAACGACAGCCCCAGCATTTT. Complete variable domain (other parts from reference TRBV9 and TRBJ1-5): DSGVTQTPKHLITATGQRVTLRCSPRSGDLSVYWYQQSLDQGLQFLIQYYNGEERAKGNILERFSAQQFPDLHSELNLSSLELGDSALYFCASSRGPERQPQHFGDGTRLSIL.

J is TRBJ2-3 and V is TRBV7-9, with D hard to call. Deletions cut 2 bases from V and 6 bases from J, with 12 bases between. CDR3 length: 14 amino acids. Germline V CDR1 and CDR2: SEHNR, FQNEAQ (reference sequence). CDR3 sequence: CASSLPRPDDTQYF. In DNA, the CDR3 is TGTGCCAGCAGCTTACCCAGACCTGACGATACGCAGTATTTT. Full variable domain (outside the CDR3, taken from reference TRBV7-9 and TRBJ2-3): DTGVSQNPRHKITKRGQNVTFRCDPISEHNRLYWYRQTLGQGPEFLTYFQNEAQLEKSRLLSDRFSAERPKGSFSTLEIQRTEQGDSAMYLCASSLPRPDDTQYFGPGTRLTVL.

The chain has TRBV30 and TRBJ2-5; D remains ambiguous. The V end lost 2 bases, the J end lost 2 bases, and 6 bases lay between the germline ends. The CDR3 has 12 residues. Germline-derived CDR1 and CDR2 are GTSNPN and SVGIG (reference sequence). The CDR3 DNA is TGTGCCTGGAGTCCTGGTCAAGAGACCCAGTACTTC. The encoded protein is CAWSPGQETQYF.

The rearrangement links TRBV5-1 to TRBJ2-1, with 12 bases matching TRBD2. V shed 0 bases, J shed 14 bases, and the junction held 3 bases outside the gene matches. The CDR3 consists of 13 residues. Germline CDR1 and CDR2: SGHRS and YFSETQ. CDR3 sequence (DNA): TGCGCCAGCAGCTTGGGGACTAGCGGGGAGGAGTTCTTC. This codes for CASSLGTSGEEFF.

V is TRBV19 and J is TRBJ2-6; D unclear. Germline V gene data show CDR1 as LNHDA and CDR2 as SQIVND (reference sequence). Between the trimmed V and J ends, which lost 3 bases and 14 bases, there was a span of 17 bases. The CDR3 contains 14 residues. The CDR3 spells CASSILAAPTFLTF. CDR3 sequence (DNA): TGTGCCAGTAGTATCCTCGCAGCACCGACTTTCCTGACTTTC.

The V call is TRBV5-4, the J call TRBJ2-7, with D tentatively TRBD2 (6 bases). The CDR3 extends over 15 amino acids. V lost 0 bases, J lost 3 bases, and 13 bases lay in between. In germline, CDR1 is SGHNT, CDR2 YYREEE (reference sequence). CDR3 in DNA: TGTGCCAGCAGCTTGGGGGGAGGTCTGGGCTACGAGCAGTACTTC. Protein product: CASSLGGGLGYEQYF.

This clone has only one observation. This chain joins TRBV29-1 and TRBJ2-7, with 8 positions matching TRBD2. In germline, CDR1 is SQVTM, CDR2 ANQGSEA. There are 14 residues in the CDR3. The V segment lost 6 bases and the J segment 1 base; nucleotides outside the gene matches: 8. CDR3 DNA: TGCAGCGTAGAGACTAGCGCCTCGTCCTACGAGCAGTACTTC. This codes for CSVETSASSYEQYF.

The V gene is TRBV28, the J gene TRBJ1-6; D remains unclear. The CDR3 is 14 amino acids. Per the germline V gene, CDR1 is MDHEN and CDR2 is SYDVKM. Trimming removed 2 bases at V and 9 bases at J, with 11 bases between. The CDR3 loop reads CASSLSGVGSPLHF. CDR3 coding DNA: TGTGCCAGCAGTTTAAGTGGCGTCGGTTCACCCCTCCACTTT.

J is TRBJ2-7 and V is TRBV27; D might be TRBD1 (6 bases). V gave up 4 bases and J gave up 2 bases, with 15 bases separating them. The CDR3 length is 15 residues. Germline assignment: CDR1 MNHEY and CDR2 SMNVEV (reference sequence). For the CDR3, the DNA is TGTGCCAGCAGTTCTGAGGCAGGGGTTCCCTACGAGCAGTACTTC. It codes for CASSSEAGVPYEQYF.

V is TRBV2 and J is TRBJ1-6; TRBD1 agrees at 9 bases. The CDR3 has 13 residues. V was clipped by 4 bases and J by 9 bases; unmatched bases: 1. CDR1 is SNHLY and CDR2 is FYNNEI in the germline V gene. The CDR3 sequence is CASSGQGGSPLHF. CDR3 nucleotides: TGTGCCAGCAGTGGACAGGGGGGTTCACCCCTCCACTTT.

The J gene is TRBJ1-4, the V gene TRBV18; D gene uncertain. The V and J ends lost 3 bases and 7 bases respectively, with 12 bases between them. Per germline, CDR1 KGHSH and CDR2 LQKENI. This CDR3 has 14 amino acids. The CDR3: CASSPEATSEKLFF. The CDR3 bases are TGTGCCAGCTCACCGGAGGCCACCAGTGAAAAACTGTTTTTT.

V usage is TRBV5-6 and J usage is TRBJ1-6; possible D gene TRBD1, 6 bases. The V end was cut by 2 bases, the J end by 10 bases, with 10 bases between. The CDR3 runs to 13 residues. CDR1 is SGHDT, CDR2 YYEEEE, per germline. The CDR3 DNA sequence: TGTGCCAGCAGCTTCTGGGGGCGGTCACCCCTCCACTTT. Protein sequence: CASSFWGRSPLHF.

This clone showed up just once. This sequence joins TRBV19 and TRBJ1-5; TRBD1 agrees at 7 bases. The V gene's germline CDR1 is LNHDA and CDR2 SQIVND (reference sequence). The CDR3 runs to 15 residues. Trimming removed 3 bases from V and 5 bases from J; junction bases left unmatched: 7. The CDR3 loop reads CASSITGVGDQPQHF. In DNA, the CDR3 is TGTGCCAGTAGTATCACAGGGGTGGGGGATCAGCCCCAGCATTTT.

The V gene is TRBV9, the J gene TRBJ2-1; 7 positions match TRBD1. There are 16 residues in the CDR3. Trimming removed 3 bases from V and 2 bases from J; junction bases left unmatched: 8. CDR1 is SGDLS and CDR2 is YYNGEE in the germline V gene. The CDR3 sequence is CASSGPGTAPYNEQFF. In DNA form, the CDR3 reads TGTGCCAGCAGCGGCCCCGGGACAGCCCCCTACAATGAGCAGTTCTTC.

The V call is TRBV5-4, the J call TRBJ2-1; D could derive from TRBD1 or TRBD2 (5 bases each). Deletions cut 0 bases from V and 8 bases from J, with 12 bases between. The CDR3 covers 14 residues. Germline V gene data show CDR1 as SGHNT and CDR2 as YYREEE (reference sequence). CDR3 in amino acids: CASSLEPGRDEQFF. DNA for the CDR3: TGTGCCAGCAGCTTGGAGCCAGGGAGAGATGAGCAGTTCTTC.

The rearrangement joins TRBV6-5 to TRBJ2-1, with 7 bases lining up with TRBD1. Germline V lookup: CDR1 MNHEY, CDR2 SVGAGI. V gave up 0 bases and J gave up 9 bases; unmatched junction bases: 2. This CDR3 spans 13 amino acids. The chain's CDR3 is CASSYSRDSEQFF. CDR3 nucleotide sequence: TGTGCCAGCAGTTACTCCCGGGACAGTGAGCAGTTCTTC.